Presented here are 9 T cell receptor beta chains from one specimen sequenced in a study of response to subunit inactivated influenza vaccine. TCRdb re-called the RT-PCR reads with MiXCR, one entry per CDR3 protein. The data contain around 470,000 distinct CDR3 sequences, 7.2% of them seen just once; the ten biggest clones take up about an eighth. The specimen was PBMCs from blood, collected less than 30 months after vaccination. The receptors come from a man between 45 and 75 years old who received an inactivated influenza vaccine.

The CDR3 protein is CAISEGQTTNEKLFF. The CDR3 DNA follows: TGTGCCATCAGTGAAGGACAGACAACTAATGAAAAACTGTTTTTT. The chain joins TRBV10-3 to TRBJ1-4, with a tentative D call TRBD1 (6 bases). Deletions cut 3 bases from V and 0 bases from J, with 8 bases between. The CDR3 runs 15 residues. In germline, CDR1 is ENHRY, CDR2 SYGVKD.

In this sample, this clonotype turned up many times. The J gene is TRBJ1-1, the V gene TRBV7-8, with no clear D. Germline CDR1 SGHVS, CDR2 FQNEAQ. V was shortened by 4 bases and J by 7 bases, with 10 bases between the two germline ends. The CDR3 has 12 amino acids. The CDR3 nucleotides read TGTGCCAGCAGCTCAGGAATCGGTGAAGCTTTCTTT. It encodes CASSSGIGEAFF.

This clonotype was detected only a few times. The rearrangement uses TRBV20-1 and TRBJ1-1; no clear D. The germline V gene has CDR1 DFQATT and CDR2 SNEGSKA (reference sequence). The CDR3 extends over 13 amino acids. V was pared by 3 bases and J by 0 bases, with 8 bases between. CDR3 in amino acids: CSASKTMNTEAFF. The CDR3 coding sequence is TGCAGTGCTAGCAAGACTATGAACACTGAAGCTTTCTTT.

The rearrangement links TRBV12-3 or TRBV12-4 to TRBJ1-4; 7 nucleotides match TRBD1. V was clipped by 5 bases and J by 8 bases; unmatched bases: 11. There are 15 residues in the CDR3. The CDR3 coding sequence is TGTGCCAGCAGTGCACAAACAGGGGTGAGGGAAAAACTGTTTTTT. This translates into CASSAQTGVREKLFF.

This clonotype was recorded many times. The chain has TRBV10-3 and TRBJ2-4; D not certain. CDR1 ENHRY and CDR2 SYGVKD come from the germline V gene. This CDR3 contains 15 residues. V shed 3 bases and J shed 0 bases, with 9 bases lying between them. The CDR3 bases are TGTGCCATCAGTGACGGGTCGGTAGCCAAAAACATTCAGTACTTC. This encodes CAISDGSVAKNIQYF.

The CDR3 DNA is TGTGCCAGCCGGGGCGGTAACAATGAGCAGTTCTTC. It encodes CASRGGNNEQFF. This chain joins TRBV12-3 or TRBV12-4 and TRBJ2-1, with D perhaps matching TRBD1 or TRBD2 (5 bases each). Trimming removed 8 bases at V and 5 bases at J, with 10 bases between. This CDR3 contains 12 residues.

This clonotype has ten or more counts. The rearrangement links TRBV2 to TRBJ1-2, with a possible D match to TRBD1 (6 bases). This CDR3 spans 14 amino acids. V was trimmed by 6 bases and J by 5 bases, leaving 16 bases between them. The germline V gene has CDR1 SNHLY and CDR2 FYNNEI. This CDR3 is CASRAQGGGYGYTF. Here the CDR3 DNA reads TGTGCCAGCAGAGCACAGGGTGGAGGGTATGGCTACACCTTC. The full variable domain, its missing parts supplied by reference TRBV2 and TRBJ1-2, is EPEVTQTPSHQVTQMGQEVILRCVPISNHLYFYWYRQILGQKVEFLVSFYNNEISEKSEIFDDQFSVERPDGSNFTLKIRSTKLEDSAMYFCASRAQGGGYGYTFGSGTRLTVV.

The chain joins TRBV11-2 to TRBJ2-5; 7 nucleotides line up with TRBD2. This CDR3 spans 15 amino acids. Per germline, CDR1 SGHAT and CDR2 FQNNGV. Trimming took 5 bases from V and 1 from J; bases not matched to a gene: 7. The CDR3 region is CASSQTRGGQETQYF. CDR3 sequence (DNA): TGTGCCAGCAGCCAGACTCGCGGGGGCCAAGAGACCCAGTACTTC.

V is TRBV10-3 and J is TRBJ2-1; D perhaps matches TRBD1 (6 bases). The germline V gene encodes CDR1 ENHRY and CDR2 SYGVKD. The CDR3 is 16 residues long. Trimming took 3 bases from V and 3 from J, leaving 15 bases between them. The CDR3 is CAISDGETGVYNEQFF. As DNA, the CDR3 is TGTGCCATCAGTGACGGAGAGACAGGAGTCTACAATGAGCAGTTCTTC.